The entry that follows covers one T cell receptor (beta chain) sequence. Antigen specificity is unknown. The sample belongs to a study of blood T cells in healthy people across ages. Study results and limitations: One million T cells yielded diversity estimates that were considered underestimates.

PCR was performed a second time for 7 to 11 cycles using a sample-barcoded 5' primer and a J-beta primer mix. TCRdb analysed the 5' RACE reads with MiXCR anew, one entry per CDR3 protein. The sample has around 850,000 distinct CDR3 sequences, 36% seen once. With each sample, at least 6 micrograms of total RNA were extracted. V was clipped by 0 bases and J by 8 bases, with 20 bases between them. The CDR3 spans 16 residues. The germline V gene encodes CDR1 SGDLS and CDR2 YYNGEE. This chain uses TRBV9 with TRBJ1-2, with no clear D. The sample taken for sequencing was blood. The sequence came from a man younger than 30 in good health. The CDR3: CASSVAEVGSQKGYTF. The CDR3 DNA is TGTGCCAGCAGCGTAGCTGAGGTGGGCAGTCAAAAGGGCTACACCTTC.